The rows below give T cell receptor beta chains drawn from one sample of a study of patients and donors after allogeneic stem cell transplantation. TCRdb re-analysed the RT-PCR reads in MiXCR, keeping a single row per CDR3 protein. The profile shows roughly 940,000 distinct CDR3 sequences, approximately 18% of them singletons. The sample comprised blood, either unsorted or a sorted T cell fraction (not recorded which). The receptors stem from a human donor who was either an allogeneic HSCT recipient or a stem cell or donor lymphocyte infusion donor (not recorded which). It is not recorded whose cells these are; they may come from a transplant donor. The CDR3 runs from the conserved cysteine through the conserved F or W. A D gene is named only where the DNA matches it firmly. Rows may omit the clone size; those that give it use once, few, many or a size class.

v_call	d_call	clone_size	j_call	cdr3_aa	cdr3_nt
TRBV15	TRBD1	few	TRBJ1-2	CATSRDRDRGYGYTF	TGTGCCACCAGCAGAGATAGGGACAGGGGCTATGGCTACACCTTC
TRBV6-7	NA	few	TRBJ2-5	CASPTSDQETQYF	TGTGCCAGTCCTACGTCCGACCAAGAGACCCAGTACTTC
TRBV9	TRBD1	few	TRBJ2-2	CASSAGTGNPGELFF	TGTGCCAGCAGCGCCGGGACAGGGAATCCCGGGGAGCTGTTTTTT
TRBV5-6	NA	NA	TRBJ1-2	CASIAQKERPTF	TGTGCCAGCATTGCACAAAAGGAGAGACCAACCTTC
TRBV29-1	NA	NA	TRBJ2-1	CSVAGGKYNEQFF	TGCAGCGTTGCCGGAGGGAAATACAATGAGCAGTTCTTC
TRBV4-1	NA	few	TRBJ2-1	CASSRYRENEQFF	TGCGCCAGCAGCCGTTACAGGGAAAATGAGCAGTTCTTC
TRBV4-1	TRBD2	NA	TRBJ2-1	CASSQIGGRNEQFF	TGCGCCAGCAGCCAGATCGGGGGGAGGAATGAGCAGTTCTTC
TRBV4-3	TRBD2	NA	TRBJ2-1	CASSQEEGSGGANNEQFF	TGCGCCAGCAGCCAAGAAGAGGGAAGCGGGGGGGCCAATAATGAGCAGTTCTTC
TRBV10-3	TRBD2	few	TRBJ2-1	CAISGISVSGLAFF	TGTGCCATCAGTGGGATCTCCGTTTCAGGACTAGCTTTCTTC
TRBV4-1	NA	few	TRBJ2-7	CASSQVAQGPYEQYF	TGCGCCAGCAGCCAAGTCGCGCAGGGTCCCTACGAGCAGTACTTC
TRBV4-1	NA	few	TRBJ1-4	CASSLIATNEKLFF	TGCGCCAGCAGCCTAATTGCAACTAATGAAAAACTGTTTTTT
TRBV9	NA	few	TRBJ2-1	CASSVVAGNYNEQFF	TGTGCCAGCAGCGTAGTGGCAGGGAATTACAATGAGCAGTTCTTC
TRBV5-1	NA	many	TRBJ2-5	CASSLGTGRETQYF	TGCGCCAGCAGCTTGGGAACGGGGCGAGAGACCCAGTACTTC
TRBV4-2	NA	few	TRBJ1-2	CASSQSGKWAPDYGYTF	TGTGCCAGCAGCCAATCTGGCAAGTGGGCACCCGACTATGGCTACACCTTC
TRBV6-2/TRBV6-3	NA	NA	TRBJ2-7	CASSYGSGGEQYF	TGTGCCAGCAGTTACGGTTCCGGGGGCGAGCAGTACTTC
TRBV29-1	TRBD1	NA	TRBJ2-2	CSVGSQTGTGELFF	TGCAGCGTTGGGAGCCAGACAGGGACCGGGGAGCTGTTTTTT
TRBV12-3/TRBV12-4	NA	NA	TRBJ2-4	CASRLTGSENIQYF	TGTGCCAGCAGACTCACCGGGAGCGAAAACATTCAGTACTTC
TRBV5-1	TRBD2	NA	TRBJ2-5	CASTGTSGRAIETQYF	TGCGCCAGCACCGGGACTAGCGGGAGGGCCATAGAGACCCAGTACTTC
TRBV20-1	TRBD1	few	TRBJ1-2	CSAKGQVGGYTF	TGCAGTGCCAAGGGACAGGTTGGTGGCTACACCTTC
TRBV27	NA	NA	TRBJ1-4	CASSFTEAGWREKLFF	TGTGCCAGCAGTTTTACGGAGGCAGGCTGGCGAGAAAAACTGTTTTTT
TRBV11-2	NA	few	TRBJ2-3	CASSFRSSSPGRADTQYF	TGTGCCAGCAGCTTTAGGTCTAGTTCTCCGGGTAGGGCAGATACGCAGTATTTT
TRBV29-1	TRBD1	NA	TRBJ2-7	CSVEGSTGGAYEQYF	TGCAGCGTTGAAGGTTCGACAGGGGGGGCCTACGAGCAGTACTTC
TRBV11-3	TRBD1	few	TRBJ1-1	CASSSGQGRTNTEAFF	TGTGCCAGCAGCTCTGGACAGGGGAGGACGAACACTGAAGCTTTCTTT
TRBV11-2	TRBD2	NA	TRBJ2-5	CASSSGLAGVGLETQYF	TGTGCCAGCAGCTCGGGACTAGCGGGAGTAGGGTTAGAGACCCAGTACTTC
TRBV24-1	TRBD2	many	TRBJ2-1	CATSEPGLAGTNEQFF	TGTGCCACCAGTGAGCCGGGACTAGCGGGAACCAATGAGCAGTTCTTC
TRBV6-5	TRBD1	NA	TRBJ1-1	CASSYGGQGTEAFF	TGTGCCAGCAGTTACGGGGGACAGGGCACTGAAGCTTTCTTT
TRBV4-1	NA	NA	TRBJ2-5	CASSQPLGGLYF	TGCGCCAGCAGCCAACCCTTGGGAGGACTCTACTTC
TRBV29-1	TRBD2	many	TRBJ2-3	CSGLAGGYSTDTQYF	TGCAGCGGTCTAGCGGGAGGGTATAGCACAGATACGCAGTATTTT
TRBV29-1	NA	NA	TRBJ2-4	CSVYIAKNIQYF	TGCAGCGTTTATATAGCCAAAAACATTCAGTACTTC
TRBV15	NA	few	TRBJ2-7	CATSRADRTPLSYEQYF	TGTGCCACCAGCAGAGCCGATCGGACCCCGCTTTCCTACGAGCAGTACTTC
TRBV5-1	TRBD2	NA	TRBJ2-7	CASSPGLAGQSSYEQYF	TGCGCCAGCAGTCCCGGACTAGCGGGGCAAAGCTCCTACGAGCAGTACTTC
TRBV12-3/TRBV12-4	NA	few	TRBJ1-1	CASRITTTQAFF	TGTGCCAGCAGAATTACGACTACGCAAGCTTTCTTT
TRBV12-3/TRBV12-4	NA	NA	TRBJ1-5	CASSLGAVSNQPQHF	TGTGCCAGCAGTTTAGGGGCAGTTAGCAATCAGCCCCAGCATTTT
TRBV4-2	TRBD1	many	TRBJ1-1	CASSHGTGGDVRDTEAFF	TGTGCCAGCAGCCACGGGACAGGGGGCGATGTAAGGGACACTGAAGCTTTCTTT
TRBV12-3/TRBV12-4	TRBD2	many	TRBJ2-5	CASSFSGGETQYF	TGTGCCAGCAGTTTCTCCGGGGGGGAGACCCAGTACTTC
TRBV27	NA	few	TRBJ1-5	CASSLKGANSNQPQHF	TGTGCCAGCAGTTTAAAGGGAGCTAATAGCAATCAGCCCCAGCATTTT
TRBV11-2	NA	few	TRBJ2-6	CASSLGVGSGANVLTF	TGTGCCAGCAGCCTCGGGGTAGGCTCTGGGGCCAACGTCCTGACTTTC
TRBV29-1	NA	many	TRBJ2-1	CSVDRSSYNEQFF	TGCAGCGTTGACAGGAGCTCCTACAATGAGCAGTTCTTC
TRBV7-2	NA	NA	TRBJ1-6	CASSLTLYVLHF	TGTGCCAGCAGCTTAACCCTGTACGTCCTCCACTTT
TRBV20-1	TRBD2	NA	TRBJ2-5	CSARSRTSGGRWAQYF	TGCAGTGCTCGCTCCCGGACTAGCGGGGGCCGGTGGGCCCAGTACTTC
TRBV29-1	NA	NA	TRBJ1-3	CSGLGSGNTIYF	TGCAGCGGGTTGGGCAGTGGAAACACCATATATTTT
TRBV3-1	TRBD1	few	TRBJ2-5	CAVGDRRNQETQYF	TGTGCAGTTGGGGACAGACGGAATCAAGAGACCCAGTACTTC
TRBV7-9	NA	NA	TRBJ2-2	CASSPRQGTGELFF	TGTGCCAGCAGCCCCCGCCAGGGCACCGGGGAGCTGTTTTTT
TRBV2	NA	NA	TRBJ1-5	CASSEEVVGEVGNQPQHF	TGTGCCAGCAGTGAAGAGGTGGTGGGGGAAGTAGGCAATCAGCCCCAGCATTTT
TRBV24-1	NA	many	TRBJ2-1	CATEKQGVNEQFF	TGTGCCACCGAAAAACAGGGAGTAAATGAGCAGTTCTTC
TRBV10-2	NA	few	TRBJ2-5	CATSPDMYQETQYF	TGCGCCACATCTCCAGACATGTACCAAGAGACCCAGTACTTC
TRBV11-2	NA	NA	TRBJ2-5	CASSLNSATAQYF	TGTGCCAGCAGCTTAAATTCGGCTACGGCCCAGTACTTC
TRBV20-1	NA	few	TRBJ2-5	CSAHTSGATQYF	TGCAGTGCCCATACTAGTGGTGCGACCCAGTACTTC
TRBV6-6	TRBD1	few	TRBJ2-5	CASKDRGHETQYF	TGTGCCAGCAAGGACAGGGGGCACGAGACCCAGTACTTC
TRBV10-3	NA	few	TRBJ1-1	CAISEAGPVNTEAFF	TGTGCCATCAGTGAGGCGGGACCGGTGAACACTGAAGCTTTCTTT
TRBV6-1	NA	NA	TRBJ1-1	CASTQPGGFSEAFF	TGTGCCAGCACCCAACCGGGGGGGTTCTCTGAAGCTTTCTTT
TRBV3-1	TRBD2	many	TRBJ2-5	CASSQESGGETQYF	TGTGCCAGCAGCCAAGAGTCGGGGGGGGAGACCCAGTACTTC
TRBV20-1	TRBD1	few	TRBJ2-7	CSARQGAREQYF	TGCAGTGCCAGACAGGGGGCGCGGGAGCAGTACTTC
TRBV11-3	TRBD1	NA	TRBJ2-1	CASSFYTGAGYNEQFF	TGTGCCAGCAGCTTTTATACAGGGGCTGGCTACAATGAGCAGTTCTTC
TRBV16	TRBD2	NA	TRBJ2-3	CASSQSASGSPDTQYF	TGTGCCAGCAGCCAATCGGCTAGCGGGAGTCCAGATACGCAGTATTTT